The clone carrying this T cell receptor beta chain was seen a few times. Its cognate antigen is unknown. This sample was included in a study of beta chain features in type 1 diabetes. The authors reverse transcribed all of the isolated RNA, so sequencing captured expressed TCRB transcripts. Assay: immunoSEQ multiplex PCR; the TCRdb copy retains only in-frame clones and omits some. In the table there are approximately 470,000 clones, approximately 31% of which are singletons. The CDR3 extends over 15 amino acids. Germline V gives CDR1 SGHTA, CDR2 FQGNSA. Trimming removed 2 bases from V and 4 bases from J; junction bases left unmatched: 6. The study's findings and limits: Possibly, sequencing cDNA over-represented cells that had high TCR expression levels.

This chain joins TRBV7-2 and TRBJ2-3, with 7 positions matching TRBD2. This clonotype was obtained from a man between 18 and 29 years old in good health. Sample: naive CD4+ T cells from blood. CDR3: CASSLSERGADTQYF. Here the CDR3 DNA reads TGTGCCAGCAGCTTAAGCGAGCGGGGAGCAGATACGCAGTATTTT.